These 2 T cell receptor beta chains came from one sample sequenced in a study of technical replicates of blood from a handful of donors. Sequencing was performed with immunoSEQ multiplex PCR; in TCRdb, only in-frame clones are kept and a portion is missing. The sample records about 50,000 clones, roughly nine tenths being singletons. Sequenced: PBMCs. Every receptor here comes from a human donor in good health. Some clones in this sample may be carry-over from other donors' samples.

The chain joins TRBV5-8 to TRBJ2-7; 11 bases fit TRBD1. CDR3 length: 13 residues. V lost 4 bases to trimming and J lost 6 bases; unmatched junction nucleotides: 3. Germline V CDR1 and CDR2: SGHTS, YDEGEE. CDR3 nucleotides: TGTGCCAGCAGCCGGACAGGGGGCTTCGAGCAGTACTTC. Amino acid sequence: CASSRTGGFEQYF.

The rearrangement uses TRBV7-3 and TRBJ1-1; D is uncertain. CDR1 SGHTA and CDR2 FQGTGA come from the germline V gene. V was clipped by 3 bases and J by 4 bases, with 9 bases between them. This CDR3 has 13 amino acids. This chain's CDR3 is CASSFVGSTEAFF. The CDR3 DNA reads as TGTGCCAGCAGCTTTGTCGGTAGCACTGAAGCTTTCTTT.